The next 14 T cell receptor beta chains were all read from a single sample in a study of ipilimumab plus nivolumab after autologous stem cell transplantation. Assay used: immunoSEQ multiplex PCR; TCRdb lists only in-frame clones, some missing. The sample includes fewer than 20,000 clones, around four fifths seen only once; the top ten take 15% to 20%. The specimen was PBMCs, collected in a trial of ipilimumab plus nivolumab as post-transplant consolidation. The receptor set was obtained from a male donor with diffuse large B-cell lymphoma.

On this clone itself: Distinct nucleotide sequences in the sample also encode this CDR3. This chain connects TRBV6-1 to TRBJ2-7; no clear D. V lost 10 bases, J lost 1 base, and 2 bases lay in between. This CDR3 contains 9 residues. The germline CDR1 and CDR2 sequences are MNHNS and SASEGT. CDR3 DNA sequence: TGTGCCACTTCCTACGAGCAGTACTTC. Its translation: CATSYEQYF.

The chain joins TRBV18 to TRBJ1-1; 10 bases line up with TRBD1. The CDR3 is 18 amino acids. The germline CDR1 and CDR2 sequences are KGHSH and LQKENI. V gave up 1 base and J gave up 1 base; unmatched junction bases: 9. The CDR3 reads CASSPLPRQGAKNTEAFF. The CDR3 nucleotides are TGTGCCAGCTCACCACTACCAAGACAGGGGGCGAAGAACACTGAAGCTTTCTTT. Full variable domain (outside the CDR3, taken from reference TRBV18 and TRBJ1-1): NAGVMQNPRHLVRRRGQEARLRCSPMKGHSHVYWYRQLPEEGLKFMVYLQKENIIDESGMPKERFSAEFPKEGPSILRIQQVVRGDSAAYFCASSPLPRQGAKNTEAFFGQGTRLTVV.

The chain combines TRBV5-1 with TRBJ2-3, with 8 nucleotides matching TRBD1. Per the germline V gene, CDR1 is SGHRS and CDR2 is YFSETQ. With V trimmed by 4 bases and J by 5 bases, 9 bases remained unmatched. This CDR3 is built from 15 residues. CDR3 nucleotide sequence: TGCGCCAGCAGCAGAGGACAGGGAACACGAGATACGCAGTATTTT. Its translation is CASSRGQGTRDTQYF.

The V gene is TRBV10-2, the J gene TRBJ1-1; no definite D call. The CDR3 loop spans 14 amino acids. Deletions cut 5 bases from V and 0 bases from J, with 10 bases between. Germline V lookup: CDR1 WSHSY, CDR2 SAAADI. The CDR3 DNA reads as TGCGCCAGCAGTTACCTTCGGATGAACACTGAAGCTTTCTTT. It specifies CASSYLRMNTEAFF.

The chain carries TRBV7-2 and TRBJ1-1, with D unclear. This CDR3 is 14 amino acids long. V lost 3 bases, J lost 0 bases, and 8 bases lay in between. Germline assignment: CDR1 SGHTA and CDR2 FQGNSA. This CDR3 reads CASSLVYLNTEAFF. In nucleotides, the CDR3 is TGTGCCAGCAGCTTGGTGTATTTGAACACTGAAGCTTTCTTT. The full variable domain, in which reference TRBV7-2 and TRBJ1-1 provide the parts outside the CDR3, is GAGVSQSPSNKVTEKGKDVELRCDPISGHTALYWYRQSLGQGLEFLIYFQGNSAPDKSGLPSDRFSAERTGGSVSTLTIQRTQQEDSAVYLCASSLVYLNTEAFFGQGTRLTVV.

This chain connects TRBV5-3 to TRBJ1-4; D is unresolved. TRBV5-3 has ORF status, its function being uncertain. V shed 8 bases and J shed 5 bases, with 16 bases lying between them. This CDR3 is 14 amino acids long. CDR3 sequence reads: CASGRSGENEKLFF. In nucleotides, the CDR3 is TGTGCCAGCGGTCGGTCCGGTGAGAATGAAAAACTGTTTTTT.

The rearrangement joins TRBV4-1 to TRBJ1-6, with 8 bases lining up with TRBD1. V shed 6 bases and J 10 bases; nucleotides not matched to a gene: 14. CDR1 and CDR2 from the germline V gene are MGHRA and YSYEKL. The CDR3 spans 16 residues. CDR3 amino acids: CASRVTPGQVESPLHF. CDR3 sequence (DNA): TGCGCCAGCAGGGTAACGCCGGGACAGGTAGAATCACCCCTCCACTTT.

The chain employs TRBV30 and TRBJ1-1; TRBD1 is a possible D gene (6 bases). Germline CDR1 is GTSNPN and CDR2 is SVGIG (reference sequence). V was cut by 0 bases and J by 9 bases, with 14 bases left in between. The CDR3 contains 13 residues. The chain's CDR3 is CAWSVEGGLKAFF. The DNA for the CDR3 is TGTGCCTGGAGTGTAGAAGGGGGATTGAAAGCTTTCTTT.

V gene TRBV7-3 combines with J gene TRBJ2-1, with 10 positions matching TRBD2. Germline V lookup: CDR1 SGHTA, CDR2 FQGTGA. Unmatched junction bases numbered 13, after V lost 4 bases and J lost 4 bases. The CDR3 covers 18 residues. For the CDR3, the DNA is TGTGCCAGCAGCTCCCAGCCCCCGGGGACTAGCGTATACAATGAGCAGTTCTTC. Encoded protein: CASSSQPPGTSVYNEQFF.

This chain connects TRBV7-2 to TRBJ1-4; 7 nucleotides match TRBD1. This CDR3 comprises 14 residues. V lost 4 bases, J lost 6 bases, and 5 bases stayed unmatched. Germline V gene sequence: CDR1 SGHTA, CDR2 FQGNSA. Here the CDR3 reads CASSYSGTDEKLFF. The CDR3 DNA is TGTGCCAGCAGCTACTCCGGGACAGATGAAAAACTGTTTTTT.

This clone was recorded a few times. The genes are TRBV15 and TRBJ1-3, with D possibly being TRBD1 (6 bases). There are 18 residues in the CDR3. V was shortened by 2 bases and J by 1 base, with 18 bases between the two germline ends. Germline-derived CDR1 and CDR2 are LNHNV and YYDKDF (reference sequence). The DNA of the CDR3 is TGTGCCACCAGCAGACCATACACCGGGACACGTTCTGGAAACACCATATATTTT. This sequence encodes CATSRPYTGTRSGNTIYF. Full variable domain (outside the CDR3, taken from reference TRBV15 and TRBJ1-3): DAMVIQNPRYQVTQFGKPVTLSCSQTLNHNVMYWYQQKSSQAPKLLFHYYDKDFNNEADTPDNFQSRRPNTSFCFLDIRSPGLGDTAMYLCATSRPYTGTRSGNTIYFGEGSWLTVV.

The rearrangement uses TRBV18 and TRBJ2-5; 8 bases agree with TRBD2. After removal of 3 bases from V and 6 bases from J, the junction contained 18 bases not matched to a gene. The CDR3 totals 18 residues. Germline V lookup: CDR1 KGHSH, CDR2 LQKENI. Here the CDR3 reads CASSPLSGAGAPGQTQYF. In DNA form, the CDR3 reads TGTGCCAGCTCACCTCTGTCAGGAGCGGGGGCTCCAGGTCAGACCCAGTACTTC.

This chain joins TRBV9 and TRBJ2-1, with 7 bases lining up with TRBD2. The V segment lost 0 bases and the J segment 8 bases; nucleotides outside the gene matches: 8. CDR3 length equals 15 residues. CDR1 is SGDLS, CDR2 YYNGEE, per germline. Here the CDR3 reads CASSVGQRGIDEQFF. For the CDR3, the DNA is TGTGCCAGCAGCGTAGGACAGCGGGGAATCGATGAGCAGTTCTTC.

This chain joins TRBV7-9 and TRBJ2-1; TRBD2 agrees at 7 bases. J gave up 4 bases and V 5 bases, and 5 bases lay outside the gene matches. This CDR3 has 14 amino acids. Germline lookup yields CDR1 SEHNR and CDR2 FQNEAQ (reference sequence). For the CDR3, the DNA is TGTGCCAGCAGCCTGGGACTACCATACAATGAGCAGTTCTTC. Its protein product is CASSLGLPYNEQFF.